The present T cell receptor beta chain was sequenced within a study of identical twins. Overall study results and limits: Partly confounded zero-insertion analyses could result from invariant MAIT and iNKT cells.

This clonotype was recorded many times. Its antigen is unidentified. Germline loops: CDR1 MNHNY, CDR2 SVGAGI (reference sequence). CDR3 length: 13 amino acids. V lost 6 bases, J lost 1 base, and 9 bases lay in between. With template switching, a universal primer site was added, and the cDNA carried unique molecular identifiers. TCRdb ran MiXCR on the 5' RACE reads and lists one entry per CDR3 protein. The table includes hundreds of thousands of distinct CDR3 sequences, just over 7% detected once. These data are also associated with another study on yellow fever vaccine responses in identical twins.

The sample taken for sequencing was PBMCs. The source is a woman aged 18-30 years in good health. The chain recombines TRBV6-6 with TRBJ1-1, with unresolved D. CDR3 DNA sequence: TGTGCCAGCAGAACTAAAGAGAACACTGAAGCTTTCTTT. It translates to CASRTKENTEAFF.